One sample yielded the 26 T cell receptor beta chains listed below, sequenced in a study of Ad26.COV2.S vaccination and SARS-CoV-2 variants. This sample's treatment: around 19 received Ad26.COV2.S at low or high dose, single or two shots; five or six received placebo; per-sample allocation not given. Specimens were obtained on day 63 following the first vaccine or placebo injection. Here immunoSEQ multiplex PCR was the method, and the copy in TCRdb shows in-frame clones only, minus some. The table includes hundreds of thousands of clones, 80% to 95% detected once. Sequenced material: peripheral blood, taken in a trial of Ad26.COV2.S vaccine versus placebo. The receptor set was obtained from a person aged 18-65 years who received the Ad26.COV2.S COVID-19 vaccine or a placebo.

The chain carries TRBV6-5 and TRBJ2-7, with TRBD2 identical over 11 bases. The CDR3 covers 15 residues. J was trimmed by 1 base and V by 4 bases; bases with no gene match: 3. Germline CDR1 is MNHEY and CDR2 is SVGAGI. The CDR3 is CASSFSSGRSYEQYF. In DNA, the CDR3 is TGTGCCAGCAGTTTCTCTAGCGGGAGGTCCTACGAGCAGTACTTC.

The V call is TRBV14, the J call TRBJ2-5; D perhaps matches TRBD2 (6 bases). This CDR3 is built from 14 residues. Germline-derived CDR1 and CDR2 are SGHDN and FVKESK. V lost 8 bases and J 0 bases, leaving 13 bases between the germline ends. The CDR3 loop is CASFEGLDQETQYF. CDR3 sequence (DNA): TGTGCCAGCTTTGAGGGACTGGACCAAGAGACCCAGTACTTC.

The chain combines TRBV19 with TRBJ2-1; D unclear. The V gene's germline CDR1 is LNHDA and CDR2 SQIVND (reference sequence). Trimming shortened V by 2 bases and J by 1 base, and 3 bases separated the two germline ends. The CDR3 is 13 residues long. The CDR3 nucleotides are TGTGCCAGTAGTATAAGGTCCTACAATGAGCAGTTCTTC. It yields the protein CASSIRSYNEQFF.

CDR3 protein: CAWTRGATEAFF. The CDR3 bases are TGTGCCTGGACCCGAGGAGCCACTGAAGCTTTCTTT. This chain joins TRBV30 and TRBJ1-1, with D uncertain. The CDR3 length is 12 residues. V was pared by 4 bases and J by 4 bases, with 10 bases between. Germline lookup yields CDR1 GTSNPN and CDR2 SVGIG (reference sequence). The variable domain in full, completed from reference TRBV30 and TRBJ1-1, reads SQTIHQWPATLVQPVGSPLSLECTVEGTSNPNLYWYRQAAGRGLQLLFYSVGIGQISSEVPQNLSASRPQDRQFILSSKKLLLSDSGFYLCAWTRGATEAFFGQGTRLTVV.

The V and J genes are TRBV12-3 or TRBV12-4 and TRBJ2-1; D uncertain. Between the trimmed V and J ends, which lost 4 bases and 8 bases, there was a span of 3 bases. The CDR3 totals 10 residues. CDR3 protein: CASSSHEQFF. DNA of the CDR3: TGTGCCAGCAGTTCGCATGAGCAGTTCTTC.

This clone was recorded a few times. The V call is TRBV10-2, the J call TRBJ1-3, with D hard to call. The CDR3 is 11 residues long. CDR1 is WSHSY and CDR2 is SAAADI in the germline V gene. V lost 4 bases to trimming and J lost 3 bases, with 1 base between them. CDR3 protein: CASSGGNTIYF. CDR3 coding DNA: TGCGCCAGCAGTGGTGGAAACACCATATATTTT.

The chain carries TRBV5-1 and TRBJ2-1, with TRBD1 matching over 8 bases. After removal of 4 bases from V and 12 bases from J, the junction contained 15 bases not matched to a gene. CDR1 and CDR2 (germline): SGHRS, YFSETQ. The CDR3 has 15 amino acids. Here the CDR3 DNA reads TGCGCCAGCAGCCTGGGGGGACAGGATACTTTTAGGCAGTTCTTC. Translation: CASSLGGQDTFRQFF.

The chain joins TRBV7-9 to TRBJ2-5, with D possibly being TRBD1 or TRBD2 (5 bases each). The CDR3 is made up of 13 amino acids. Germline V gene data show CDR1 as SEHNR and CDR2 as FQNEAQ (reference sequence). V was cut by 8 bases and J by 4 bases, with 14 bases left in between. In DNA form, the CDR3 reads TGTGCCAGCGGGGGAACCCTCATAGAGACCCAGTACTTC. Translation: CASGGTLIETQYF.

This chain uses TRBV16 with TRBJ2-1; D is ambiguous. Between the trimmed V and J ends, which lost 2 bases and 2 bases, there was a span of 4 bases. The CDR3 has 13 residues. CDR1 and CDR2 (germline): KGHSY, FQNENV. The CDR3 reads CASSQGAYNEQFF. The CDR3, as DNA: TGTGCCAGCAGCCAAGGTGCCTACAATGAGCAGTTCTTC. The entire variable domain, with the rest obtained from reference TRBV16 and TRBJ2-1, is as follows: GEEVAQTPKHLVRGEGQKAKLYCAPIKGHSYVFWYQQVLKNEFKFLISFQNENVFDETGMPKERFSAKCLPNSPCSLEIQATKLEDSAVYFCASSQGAYNEQFFGPGTRLTVL.

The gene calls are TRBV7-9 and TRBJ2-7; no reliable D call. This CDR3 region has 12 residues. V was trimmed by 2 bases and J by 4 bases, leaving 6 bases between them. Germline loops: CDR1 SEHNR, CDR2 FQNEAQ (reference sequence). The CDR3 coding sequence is TGTGCCAGCAGCTTAAACGGATACGAGCAGTACTTC. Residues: CASSLNGYEQYF. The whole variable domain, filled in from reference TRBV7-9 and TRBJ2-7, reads DTGVSQNPRHKITKRGQNVTFRCDPISEHNRLYWYRQTLGQGPEFLTYFQNEAQLEKSRLLSDRFSAERPKGSFSTLEIQRTEQGDSAMYLCASSLNGYEQYFGPGTRLTVT.

The CDR3 loop is CASRAENTEAFF. The CDR3 nucleotides are TGCGCCAGTAGGGCAGAGAACACTGAAGCTTTCTTT. V and J are TRBV10-2 and TRBJ1-1; the D is unclear. The V end lost 9 bases, the J end lost 1 base, and 9 bases lay between the germline ends. The germline CDR1 and CDR2 sequences are WSHSY and SAAADI. CDR3 length: 12 residues.

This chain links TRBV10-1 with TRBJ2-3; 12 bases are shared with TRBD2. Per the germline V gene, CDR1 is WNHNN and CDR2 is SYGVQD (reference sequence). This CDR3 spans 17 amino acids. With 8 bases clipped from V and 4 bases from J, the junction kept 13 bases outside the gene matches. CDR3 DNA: TGCGCCAGCCCGACTAGCGGGAGTGGGGAGGGGGCAGATACGCAGTATTTT. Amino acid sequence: CASPTSGSGEGADTQYF.

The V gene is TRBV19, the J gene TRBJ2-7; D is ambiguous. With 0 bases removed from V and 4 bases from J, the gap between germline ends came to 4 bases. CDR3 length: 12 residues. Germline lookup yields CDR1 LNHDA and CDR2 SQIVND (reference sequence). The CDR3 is CASSIDHYEQYF. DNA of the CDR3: TGTGCCAGTAGTATAGACCATTACGAGCAGTACTTC. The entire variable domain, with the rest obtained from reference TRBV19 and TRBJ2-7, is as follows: DGGITQSPKYLFRKEGQNVTLSCEQNLNHDAMYWYRQDPGQGLRLIYYSQIVNDFQKGDIAEGYSVSREKKESFPLTVTSAQKNPTAFYLCASSIDHYEQYFGPGTRLTVT.

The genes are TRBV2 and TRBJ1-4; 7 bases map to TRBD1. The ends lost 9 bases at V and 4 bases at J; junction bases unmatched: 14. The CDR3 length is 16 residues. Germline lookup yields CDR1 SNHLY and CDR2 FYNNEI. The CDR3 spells CASTTGAFPGNEKLFF. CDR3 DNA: TGTGCCAGTACCACAGGGGCCTTTCCTGGTAATGAAAAACTGTTTTTT. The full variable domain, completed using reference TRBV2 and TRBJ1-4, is EPEVTQTPSHQVTQMGQEVILRCVPISNHLYFYWYRQILGQKVEFLVSFYNNEISEKSEIFDDQFSVERPDGSNFTLKIRSTKLEDSAMYFCASTTGAFPGNEKLFFGSGTQLSVL.

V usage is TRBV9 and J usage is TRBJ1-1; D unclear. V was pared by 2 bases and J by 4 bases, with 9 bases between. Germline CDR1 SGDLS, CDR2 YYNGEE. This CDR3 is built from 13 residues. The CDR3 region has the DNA TGTGCCAGCAGCGTGTCTGTGAGCACTGAAGCTTTCTTT. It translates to CASSVSVSTEAFF.

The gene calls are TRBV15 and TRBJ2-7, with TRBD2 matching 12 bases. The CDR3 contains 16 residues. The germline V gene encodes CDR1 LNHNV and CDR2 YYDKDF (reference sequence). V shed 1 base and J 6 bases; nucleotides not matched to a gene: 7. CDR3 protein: CATSRVTSGSNIEQYF. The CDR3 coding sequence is TGTGCCACCAGCAGAGTGACTAGCGGGAGTAACATCGAGCAGTACTTC.

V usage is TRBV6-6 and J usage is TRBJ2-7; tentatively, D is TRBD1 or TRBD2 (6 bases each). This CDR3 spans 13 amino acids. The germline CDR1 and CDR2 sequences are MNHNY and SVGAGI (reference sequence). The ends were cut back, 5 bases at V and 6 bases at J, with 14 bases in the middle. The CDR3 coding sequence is TGTGCCAGCAGTGGCGTGGAGGGGGGCGAGCAGTACTTC. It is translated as CASSGVEGGEQYF.

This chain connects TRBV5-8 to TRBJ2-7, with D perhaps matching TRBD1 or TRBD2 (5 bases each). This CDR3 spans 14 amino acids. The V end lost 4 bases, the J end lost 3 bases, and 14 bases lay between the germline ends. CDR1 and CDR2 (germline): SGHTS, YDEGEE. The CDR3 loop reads CASSLPGRIYEQYF. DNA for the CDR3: TGTGCCAGCAGCCTCCCGGGACGTATCTACGAGCAGTACTTC.

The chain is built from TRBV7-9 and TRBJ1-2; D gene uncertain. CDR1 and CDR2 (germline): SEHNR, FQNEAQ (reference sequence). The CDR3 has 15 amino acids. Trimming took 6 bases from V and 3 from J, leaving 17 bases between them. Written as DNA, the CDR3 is TGTGCCAGCAGTCCCTGGACTCTTGGGGACTATGGCTACACCTTC. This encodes CASSPWTLGDYGYTF.

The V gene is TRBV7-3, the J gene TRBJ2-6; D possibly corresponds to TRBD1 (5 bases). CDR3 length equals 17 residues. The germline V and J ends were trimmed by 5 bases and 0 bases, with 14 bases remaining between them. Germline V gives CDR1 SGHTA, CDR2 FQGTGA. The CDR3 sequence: CASSPRTTVSGANVLTF. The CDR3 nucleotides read TGTGCCAGCAGCCCACGGACGACAGTCTCTGGGGCCAACGTCCTGACTTTC.

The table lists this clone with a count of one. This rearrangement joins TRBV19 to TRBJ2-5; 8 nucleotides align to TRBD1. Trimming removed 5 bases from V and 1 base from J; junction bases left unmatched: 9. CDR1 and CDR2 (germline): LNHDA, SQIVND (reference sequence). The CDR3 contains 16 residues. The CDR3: CASSARQGTGQETQYF. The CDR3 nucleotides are TGTGCCAGTAGTGCCCGCCAGGGGACAGGCCAAGAGACCCAGTACTTC.

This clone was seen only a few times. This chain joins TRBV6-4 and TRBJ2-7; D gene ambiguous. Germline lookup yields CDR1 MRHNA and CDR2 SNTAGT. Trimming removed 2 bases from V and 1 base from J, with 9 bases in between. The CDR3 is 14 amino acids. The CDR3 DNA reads TGTGCCAGCAGTGACGCGGCTGGATCCTACGAGCAGTACTTC. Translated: CASSDAAGSYEQYF.

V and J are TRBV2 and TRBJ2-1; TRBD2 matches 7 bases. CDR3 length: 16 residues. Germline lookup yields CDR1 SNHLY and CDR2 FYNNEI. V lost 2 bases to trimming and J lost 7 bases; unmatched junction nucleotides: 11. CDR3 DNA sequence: TGTGCCAGCAGTGAACCTCTAAGGAAAGCGGGAAATGAGCAGTTCTTC. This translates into CASSEPLRKAGNEQFF.

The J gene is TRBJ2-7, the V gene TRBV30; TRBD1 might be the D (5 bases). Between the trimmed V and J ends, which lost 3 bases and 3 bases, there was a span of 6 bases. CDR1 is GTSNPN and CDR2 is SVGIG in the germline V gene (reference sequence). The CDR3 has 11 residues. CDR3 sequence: CAWRQGYEQYF. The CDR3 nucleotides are TGTGCCTGGAGGCAGGGCTACGAGCAGTACTTC.

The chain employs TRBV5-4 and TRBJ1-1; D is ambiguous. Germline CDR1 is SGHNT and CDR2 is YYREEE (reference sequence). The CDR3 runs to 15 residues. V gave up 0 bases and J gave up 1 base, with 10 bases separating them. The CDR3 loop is CASSLDQNRNTEAFF. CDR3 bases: TGTGCCAGCAGCTTGGACCAGAATCGGAACACTGAAGCTTTCTTT.

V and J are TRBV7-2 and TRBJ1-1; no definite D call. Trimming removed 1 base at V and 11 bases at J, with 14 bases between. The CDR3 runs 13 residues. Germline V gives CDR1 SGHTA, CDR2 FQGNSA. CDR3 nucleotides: TGTGCCAGCAGCTTAGAAGGGCCGTACGGGGCTTTCTTT. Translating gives CASSLEGPYGAFF.